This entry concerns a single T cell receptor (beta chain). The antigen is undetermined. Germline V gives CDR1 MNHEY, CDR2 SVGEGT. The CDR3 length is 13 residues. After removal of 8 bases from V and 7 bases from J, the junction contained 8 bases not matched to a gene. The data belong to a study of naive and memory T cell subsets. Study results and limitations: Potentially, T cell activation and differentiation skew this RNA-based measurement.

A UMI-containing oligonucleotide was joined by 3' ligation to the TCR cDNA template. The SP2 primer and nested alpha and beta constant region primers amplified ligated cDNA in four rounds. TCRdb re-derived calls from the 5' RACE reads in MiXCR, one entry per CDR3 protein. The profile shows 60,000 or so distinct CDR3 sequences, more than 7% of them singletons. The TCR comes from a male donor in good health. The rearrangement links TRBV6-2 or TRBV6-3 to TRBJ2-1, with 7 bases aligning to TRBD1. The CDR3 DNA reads TGTGCCAGCCGTTGGGACAGTTCGAATGAGCAGTTCTTC. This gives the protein CASRWDSSNEQFF.